This TCR beta chain appears in the sequencing data of a study of radiation and T cells in renal cell carcinoma. About the study: Nephrectomy followed 15 Gy stereotactic body radiation by 4 weeks. Findings of the study overall: Top tumor clonotypes rose in blood 2 weeks post-radiation, then contracted.

As to this clone: The antigen remains unidentified.

Time point indicated: baseline pretreatment blood. Documented treatment: 15 Gy SBRT to primary tumor, nephrectomy 4 weeks later. The CDR3 is made up of 15 amino acids. V was clipped by 4 bases and J by 7 bases, with 19 bases between them. CDR1 is MNHEY, CDR2 SMNVEV, per germline (reference sequence). TCRdb keeps only in-frame clones here, not all; method: immunoSEQ multiplex PCR. The sample records about 91,000 clones, about 79% being singletons. This material consisted of blood, taken from a patient whose treatment included radiotherapy and nephrectomy. This TCR came from a man aged 55 to 70 with renal cell carcinoma. The gene calls are TRBV27 and TRBJ2-5, with D tentatively TRBD1 (6 bases). The CDR3 reads CASSSNDRRGGTQYF. As DNA, the CDR3 is TGTGCCAGCAGTTCCAATGACAGGAGAGGGGGGACCCAGTACTTC.